Listed below are T cell receptor beta chains from one sample, sequenced in a study of neurological immune-mediated disorders. Each CDR3 protein is one row after TCRdb ran MiXCR on the 5' RACE reads. The table has some 27,000 distinct CDR3 sequences, 5% to 8% seen once; the top ten hold approximately 8.9%. Sequences were obtained from PBMCs. The receptors stem from a woman aged 45-65 years in good health. The CDR3 runs from the conserved cysteine through the conserved F or W. D genes are given only for firm matches. The size of a clone is reported for some rows only, either as once, few or many, or as a class for expanded clones.

clone_size d_call j_call v_call cdr3_aa cdr3_nt
many TRBD1 TRBJ2-1 TRBV5-1 CASSSTGYDNEQFF TGCGCCAGCAGCTCGACAGGGTACGACAATGAGCAGTTCTTC
many - TRBJ1-5 TRBV3-1 CASSQGSLRSDQPQHF TGTGCCAGCAGCCAAGGAAGCTTGAGAAGCGATCAGCCCCAGCATTTT
- - TRBJ1-6 TRBV5-1 CASSLDGHDNSPLHF TGCGCCAGCAGCTTGGACGGACATGATAATTCACCCCTCCACTTT
many - TRBJ2-6 TRBV20-1 CSARDSGLSWANVLTF TGCAGTGCTAGAGATAGCGGTCTTTCTTGGGCCAACGTCCTGACTTTC
many - TRBJ2-7 TRBV7-6 CASSLRQGPEQYF TGTGCCAGCAGTCTACGTCAGGGACCCGAGCAGTACTTC
many - TRBJ2-7 TRBV20-1 CSALDYEQYF TGCAGTGCTCTTGACTACGAGCAGTACTTC
many - TRBJ1-1 TRBV5-1 CASTSLIRDKEREAFF TGCGCCAGCACTAGCTTGATCCGGGACAAGGAACGTGAAGCTTTCTTT
many TRBD1 TRBJ2-3 TRBV5-1 CASSLGTATDTQYF TGCGCCAGCAGCCTCGGGACAGCCACAGATACGCAGTATTTT
once - TRBJ1-2 TRBV5-1 CASPGRIETYGYTF TGCGCCAGCCCGGGACGGATTGAAACCTATGGCTACACCTTC
many TRBD1 TRBJ2-1 TRBV28 CASSPGQGGFDEQFF TGTGCCAGCAGCCCGGGACAGGGTGGTTTCGATGAGCAGTTCTTC
many TRBD2 TRBJ2-1 TRBV5-1 CASSLESGAEQFF TGCGCCAGCAGCTTGGAAAGCGGGGCTGAGCAGTTCTTC
many - TRBJ2-1 TRBV7-2 CASTKGGMETNEQFF TGTGCCAGCACCAAGGGGGGGATGGAGACCAATGAGCAGTTCTTC
many TRBD1 TRBJ2-1 TRBV20-1 CSAGQGAFGEQFF TGCAGTGCCGGACAGGGGGCTTTTGGGGAGCAGTTCTTC
many TRBD1 TRBJ2-2 TRBV24-1 CATLGQGPGELFF TGTGCCACCTTAGGACAGGGGCCCGGGGAGCTGTTTTTT
many TRBD1 TRBJ1-4 TRBV20-1 CSATTGENEKLFF TGCAGTGCCACGACAGGGGAGAATGAAAAACTGTTTTTT
- TRBD2 TRBJ2-3 TRBV7-2 CASSSRLAGGPDTQYF TGTGCCAGCAGCTCCCGACTAGCGGGAGGACCAGATACGCAGTATTTT
medium-sized TRBD1 TRBJ2-7 TRBV5-1 CASSLEQGGAYEQYF TGCGCCAGCAGCTTGGAACAGGGGGGAGCCTACGAGCAGTACTTC
many - TRBJ1-1 TRBV18 CASSQGSRTEAFF TGTGCCAGCTCACAGGGGTCGCGCACTGAAGCTTTCTTT
many TRBD2 TRBJ2-7 TRBV27 CASRRDYSSYEQYF TGTGCCAGCAGAAGGGACTACAGCTCCTACGAGCAGTACTTC
many - TRBJ1-1 TRBV20-1 CSAGKGTSPSSEAFF TGCAGTGCTGGGAAAGGGACATCACCCTCCTCCGAAGCTTTCTTT
- - TRBJ2-1 TRBV3-1 CASSQLRRSDEQFF TGTGCCAGCAGCCAACTCCGCCGGAGCGATGAGCAGTTCTTC
many TRBD1 TRBJ2-7 TRBV7-9 CASSLERGQGAYEQYF TGTGCCAGCAGCTTAGAGCGGGGACAGGGGGCTTACGAGCAGTACTTC